A single sample is the source of the 12 T cell receptor beta chains below, sequenced in a study of cytomegalovirus exposure and HLA in healthy donors. PCR was performed using 60 Vbeta and 13 Jbeta primers. TCRdb's table, derived via immunoSEQ multiplex PCR, lists solely in-frame clones and lacks some. The data contain tens of thousands of clones, less than 80% of them singletons. Sequenced sample: PBMCs. The receptor source for this set is a boy younger than 18 in good health and CMV-seropositive.

In this sample, this clone turned up a few times. This sequence joins TRBV19 and TRBJ1-5; possible D gene TRBD1, 5 bases. This CDR3 is built from 15 residues. The V gene's germline CDR1 is LNHDA and CDR2 SQIVND (reference sequence). V was trimmed by 6 bases and J by 3 bases, leaving 15 bases between them. CDR3 in amino acids: CASREGPQFNQPQHF. CDR3 bases: TGTGCCAGTAGGGAGGGACCGCAATTCAATCAGCCCCAGCATTTT.

The rearrangement joins TRBV27 to TRBJ2-3; TRBD1 aligns across 7 bases. V shed 7 bases and J 0 bases; nucleotides not matched to a gene: 16. The germline V gene encodes CDR1 MNHEY and CDR2 SMNVEV (reference sequence). The CDR3 is made up of 18 amino acids. The CDR3 region is CASTQLRGGLASTDTQYF. In nucleotides, the CDR3 is TGTGCCAGCACCCAATTGAGAGGGGGCTTGGCTAGCACAGATACGCAGTATTTT.

This chain uses TRBV5-6 with TRBJ1-1; 10 bases are shared with TRBD1. The junction had 6 bases not matched to a gene; V was cut back by 5 bases and J by 11 bases. The CDR3 consists of 12 residues. Germline CDR1 reads SGHDT; CDR2 reads YYEEEE. The CDR3 bases are TGTGCCAGCAGTTCGGACAGGGGGGGCGCTTTCTTT. Residues: CASSSDRGGAFF.

This chain connects TRBV6-5 to TRBJ2-5, with 8 nucleotides matching TRBD1. J was trimmed by 4 bases and V by 5 bases; bases with no gene match: 3. The germline CDR1 and CDR2 sequences are MNHEY and SVGAGI. The CDR3 loop spans 13 amino acids. CDR3 nucleotide sequence: TGTGCCAGCAGTGTCAGGGGGCTAGAGACCCAGTACTTC. Translation: CASSVRGLETQYF.

The table lists this clone with a count of one. The J gene is TRBJ1-3, the V gene TRBV15, with unresolved D. Trimming took off 0 bases at V and 0 bases at J, with 9 bases between the two ends. This CDR3 region has 16 residues. Germline CDR1 and CDR2: LNHNV and YYDKDF (reference sequence). The CDR3: CATSRDLATSGNTIYF. The CDR3 coding sequence is TGTGCCACCAGCAGAGATCTAGCGACCTCTGGAAACACCATATATTTT.

The gene calls are TRBV30 and TRBJ1-1; the match to TRBD1 covers 7 bases. The CDR3 is 15 amino acids. V dropped 3 bases and J dropped 1; count of bases not matched to a gene: 8. CDR1 is GTSNPN and CDR2 is SVGIG in the germline V gene (reference sequence). The CDR3 DNA reads as TGTGCCTGGAGCCGAGGGGGCAGGGCGAACACTGAAGCTTTCTTT. Residues: CAWSRGGRANTEAFF.

This clone was seen a few times. The CDR3 sequence is CASSQEFRQGGTEAFF. In nucleotides, the CDR3 is TGCGCCAGCAGCCAAGAGTTTAGACAGGGGGGGACTGAAGCTTTCTTT. The rearrangement links TRBV4-1 to TRBJ1-1, with 9 positions matching TRBD1. In germline, CDR1 is MGHRA, CDR2 YSYEKL. The length of the CDR3 is 16 residues. After removal of 0 bases from V and 5 bases from J, the junction contained 7 bases not matched to a gene.

This clone was picked up a small number of times. The chain carries TRBV18 and TRBJ2-7; no firm D call. This CDR3 has 13 residues. CDR1 and CDR2 (germline): KGHSH, LQKENI. The V and J ends lost 1 base and 0 bases respectively, with 4 bases between them. The CDR3 DNA follows: TGTGCCAGCTCACCACAGAGCTCCTACGAGCAGTACTTC. Its translation: CASSPQSSYEQYF.

V usage is TRBV27 and J usage is TRBJ2-2; D gene unclear. This CDR3 contains 14 residues. Trimming shortened V by 2 bases and J by 0 bases, and 4 bases separated the two germline ends. From germline, CDR1 is MNHEY and CDR2 SMNVEV (reference sequence). The CDR3 bases are TGTGCCAGCAGTTTAAGCGCGAACACCGGGGAGCTGTTTTTT. It codes for CASSLSANTGELFF.

The V call is TRBV6-1, the J call TRBJ2-1; D may be TRBD2 (6 bases). Looked up from germline, CDR1 is MNHNS and CDR2 is SASEGT. Trimming removed 5 bases from V and 1 base from J, with 9 bases in between. The CDR3 spans 14 residues. The CDR3 DNA reads TGTGCCAGCAGTTATAGCGGATCCTACAATGAGCAGTTCTTC. Its translation: CASSYSGSYNEQFF.

The V gene is TRBV7-7, the J gene TRBJ2-1, with 8 bases matching TRBD2. Unmatched junction bases numbered 9, after V lost 2 bases and J lost 3 bases. The CDR3 is 17 residues long. The germline gives CDR1 SSHAT, CDR2 FNYEAQ (reference sequence). As DNA, the CDR3 is TGTGCCAGCAGCTTAAACGTAGCGGGGACTAACTACAATGAGCAGTTCTTC. Its translation: CASSLNVAGTNYNEQFF.

This sequence joins TRBV19 and TRBJ2-7; D gene ambiguous. Between the trimmed V and J ends, which lost 8 bases and 2 bases, there was a span of 16 bases. The CDR3 extends over 14 amino acids. Germline CDR1 LNHDA, CDR2 SQIVND (reference sequence). The CDR3 DNA reads TGTGCCAGTGAAGCGACGCCCGGCACCTACGAGCAGTACTTC. Translating gives CASEATPGTYEQYF.